The sequence of this TCR beta chain was determined in a study of T cell responses to AZD1222 COVID-19 vaccine (dated by TCRdb to about 2021). The study in broad terms: TCR sequencing was performed for about 250 trial participants, of whom 200 to 220 were given two doses of AZD1222 and roughly 25 were given two doses of MenACWY control vaccine. Enrollment into the trials was organized by age into subgroups of 18-55, 56-69 and 70-plus years, and those subgroups contained roughly 150, 30 and 60 TCR-sequenced participants, respectively. The paper's findings and limits, for the study overall: Because no samples from the day 14 peak response were available, repertoires could be characterized only after the peak T cell response. Reportedly, almost half of the unique spike-specific TCRs recognized epitopes lying outside the regions that are mutated in the B.1.351 and B.1.1.7 variants. Vaccine-associated CD4 TCRs spanned the whole spike protein, with dominant responses in regions 160-218 and 743-854. Only six AZD1222 recipients were SARS-CoV-2 seropositive at baseline, limiting conclusions about previously exposed vaccinees. After two AZD1222 doses, both the breadth and the depth of spike-specific TCRs were significantly higher than at day 0 and than in MenACWY recipients. The 56-69-year group was small, and its depth increase did not reach significance, likely because of low power. Participants were mostly white British, with more females than males. The authors suggested clonal diversity may have been underestimated.

CDR1 and CDR2 are drawn from the germline V gene: SGHRS, YFSETQ. The CDR3 goes from the cysteine to the phenylalanine over 14 residues. The CDR3 DNA has 42 bases and is translated from base 1. Trimming costs V 7 bases and J 1 base, and their ends lie 12 bases apart. According to the study, the label for this sample's time point signals: about 28 days (+/-7) after the second vaccine dose. AZD1222 recipients whose second dose came at about 4 weeks and those whose second dose came at about 12 weeks were combined into one group, since spike-specific TCR depth and breadth did not differ between the two schedules. The vaccinee samples were drawn from two UK trials, COV001 and COV002, one of which was a single-blind randomized controlled phase 2/3 trial testing AZD1222 (ChAdOx1 nCoV-19) in healthy adults. For TCRbeta chain sequencing, PBMC samples were collected from trial participants at day 0 and at day 28 after the second dose.

As for this clone: Its target antigen remains unknown. Base qualities are missing; no much larger clone stands one base away.

The CDR3 regions of human TCRbeta chains were subjected to immunosequencing. As for the original processing: TCRs in the repertoires were matched against a reference library of SARS-CoV-2-specific TCRs that had been generated with the MIRA antigen-specificity platform. Breadth meant the fraction of unique TCRs that were SARS-CoV-2-associated, whereas depth meant the fraction of total T cells that were SARS-CoV-2-associated. Using the MIRA data, each spike-specific TCR was assigned both to the spike region to which the TCR was reactive and to a CD4 or CD8 class. Log10-transformed breadth and depth values were compared by one-way ANOVA with Sidak's multiple comparisons tests. TCRdb retrieved this table from immuneACCESS and kept in-frame rearrangements only. Not all clones are present; in checked studies, unresolved V genes account for under half, and no reason is known for the remainder. V and J calls and clone size are as listed in that table; D and trimming were resolved from the DNA. The sample contains approximately 140,000 clones, 80% to 95% of them found a single time. The ten largest clones represent about 1.1% of the sample.

The sequence links TRBV5-1 to TRBJ1-3; the D gene is perhaps TRBD1, on 5 matching bases. This specimen was peripheral blood, taken 28 days after the second AZD1222 dose. This clonotype originated in an adult who received the AZD1222 COVID-19 vaccine. The sequence in DNA is TGCGCCAGCGGGTCAGGGTTTTCTGGAAACACCATATATTTT. Its protein is CASGSGFSGNTIYF. Full variable domain (CDR3 extended with the reference TRBV5-1 and TRBJ1-3 proteins): KAGVTQTPRYLIKTRGQQVTLSCSPISGHRSVSWYQQTPGQGLQFLFEYFSETQRNKGNFPGRFSGRQFSNSRSEMNVSTLELGDSALYLCASGSGFSGNTIYFGEGSWLTVV.